This TCR beta chain came from a study of OX40 agonist ivuxolimab in advanced cancers. Study background: Hepatocellular carcinoma, melanoma, renal cell or head and neck cancer affected the dose-escalation patients.

CDR3 length: 16 amino acids. V lost 5 bases to trimming and J lost 4 bases; unmatched junction nucleotides: 7. Germline assignment: CDR1 LNHDA and CDR2 SQIVND (reference sequence). Measured with immunoSEQ multiplex PCR; TCRdb has only the in-frame clones, and not every one. The sample comprises some 58,000 clones, about nine tenths of which are singletons, and 0.76% rests with the top ten. Notes on this clone: Its antigen remains unidentified.

Whole-study results and caveats: With doses of 0.1 to 3.0 mg/kg, CD4+ and CD8+ blood T cells had undergone clonal expansion by week 6. People who partly responded at 0.1-3.0 mg/kg had some of the least clonal expansion seen.

This TCR came from an adult with an advanced solid tumor such as melanoma, head and neck, liver or kidney cancer. This rearrangement joins TRBV19 to TRBJ2-3; TRBD2 aligns across 12 bases. The sequencing here drew on CD4+ or CD8+ T cells sorted from blood, taken in a trial of the OX40 agonist ivuxolimab. The CDR3 reads CASSLELAGGADTQYF. The CDR3 DNA reads as TGTGCCAGTAGTCTCGAACTAGCGGGAGGAGCAGATACGCAGTATTTT.